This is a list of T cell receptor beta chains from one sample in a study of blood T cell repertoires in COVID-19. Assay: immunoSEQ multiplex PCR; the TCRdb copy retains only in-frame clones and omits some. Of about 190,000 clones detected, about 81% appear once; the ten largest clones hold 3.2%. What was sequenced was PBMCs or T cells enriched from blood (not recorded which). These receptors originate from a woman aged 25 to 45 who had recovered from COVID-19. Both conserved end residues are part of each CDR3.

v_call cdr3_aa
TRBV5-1 CASSISHTGGYEQYF
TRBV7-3 CASSRLAGWNEQFF
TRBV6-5 CASRGGGTEAFF
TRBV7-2 CASSTGTSGLAEQFF
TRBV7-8 CASSWESASGQKETQYF
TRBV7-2 CASSEQQGNEQFF
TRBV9 CASSVEQEPYGYTF
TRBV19 CASRGDRSNYGYTF
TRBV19 CAAFGAGAHGYTF
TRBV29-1 CSVESGPEASSGYTF
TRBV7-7 CASSLDRDTEAFF
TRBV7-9 CASSFVVASSGTDTQYF
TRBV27 CASSLGQGTTEAFF
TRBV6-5 CASSYSNGLYEKLFF
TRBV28 CASLRYFEAFF
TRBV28 CASRTGTSAYEQYF
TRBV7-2 CAIARLRTDTQYF
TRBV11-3 CASSERAVGGGNEQFF
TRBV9 CASSVGTDYNSPLHF
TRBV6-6 CASSYWGRSTGELFF
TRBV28 CASSFPRGKGQNQPQHF
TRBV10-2 CASGQGWSGNTIYF
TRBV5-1 CASSWGTGGSGSYEQYF
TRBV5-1 CASSLATGNYGYTF
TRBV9 CASSVGQSSYNSPLHF
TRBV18 CASSLHNQGTEAFF
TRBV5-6 CASSRVGAFGGNTIYF
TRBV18 CASSPPGDSNQPQHF
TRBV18 CASLHDHRVNTGELFF
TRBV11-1 CASVIEETQYF
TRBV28 CASRPGLAGTFGELFF
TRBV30 CAWSPRWGRGGANVLTF